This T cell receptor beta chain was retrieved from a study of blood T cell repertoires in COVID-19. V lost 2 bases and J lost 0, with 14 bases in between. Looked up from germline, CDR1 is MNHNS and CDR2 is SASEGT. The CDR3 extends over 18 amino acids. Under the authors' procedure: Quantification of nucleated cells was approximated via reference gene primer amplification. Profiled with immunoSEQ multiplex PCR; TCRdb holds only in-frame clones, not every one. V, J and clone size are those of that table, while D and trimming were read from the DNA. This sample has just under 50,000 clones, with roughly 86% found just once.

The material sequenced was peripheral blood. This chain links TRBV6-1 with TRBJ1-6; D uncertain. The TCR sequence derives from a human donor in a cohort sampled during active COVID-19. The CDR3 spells CASSEWSASSSYNSPLHF. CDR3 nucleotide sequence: TGTGCCAGCAGTGAATGGTCCGCCTCGAGCTCCTATAATTCACCCCTCCACTTT.